The 21 T cell receptor beta chains listed next were all sequenced from one sample in a study of tumor-infiltrating lymphocytes in primary liver carcinoma. cDNA specific to TCR beta was made from 500 ng of total RNA, with a constant-region primer employed for priming. Slightly modified ARM-PCR, run as three nested multiplex PCR rounds, produced the TCR beta libraries. With TRBV1-TRBV30 forward primers and a C-beta reverse primer, the first two PCR rounds were run for around 10 cycles each. Using its own MiXCR run on the multiplex PCR reads, TCRdb lists one record per CDR3 protein. The top ten hold roughly 21% of the sample, which has about 84,000 distinct CDR3 sequences, around 70% seen once. Co-extraction of RNA and DNA was performed on roughly 20-31 mg of unsorted bulk tissue. Sequencing was performed on liver tumor tissue from sampling region 1. Subset here: tumor region T1, superior pole. The receptors shown here come from a man aged 40-55 years with primary liver carcinoma and hepatitis B virus infection.

The genes are TRBV4-1 and TRBJ1-6; no firm D call. CDR1 is MGHRA and CDR2 is YSYEKL in the germline V gene. Trimming stripped 0 bases from V and 7 bases from J, with 13 bases between. The CDR3 runs to 16 residues. The CDR3 DNA follows: TGCGCCAGCAGCCAAGATGGTAGCGGAGAGAATTCACCCCTCCACTTT. This sequence encodes CASSQDGSGENSPLHF.

Worth noting for this clonotype: A read error is likely, as this CDR3 ends without the conserved phenylalanine or tryptophan. V gene TRBV12-3 or TRBV12-4 combines with J gene TRBJ2-7; 8 nucleotides line up with TRBD2. The J segment lost 7 bases and the V segment lost 5 bases, leaving 10 bases of the junction unmatched. The CDR3 length is 14 residues. In DNA, the CDR3 is TGTGCCAGCAGTGGCTTGCGGGAGGCGGGTGAGCAGTACCTC. Its translation is CASSGLREAGEQYL.

For this clonotype: Its ends do not fully match the called genes, so a read error is possible. The CDR3 here is CASSYSSGEPYERCF. CDR3 DNA: TGTGCCAGCAGTTACTCTAGCGGGGAACCCTACGAGCGGTGCTTC. This chain joins TRBV6-5 and TRBJ2-7; 8 bases are a match to TRBD2. CDR1 MNHEY and CDR2 SVGAGI come from the germline V gene. The CDR3 totals 15 residues.

Comments on this clonotype: The CDR3 end shows no conserved phenylalanine or tryptophan, and so a read error is likely. No DNA is shown, since the ends of the CDR3 on it are uncertain; the CDR3 is the one TCRdb lists. The genes are TRBV29-1 and TRBJ2-7; TRBD1 is the table's D call, not checked against the DNA. The CDR3 length is 14 residues, termini included. The germline V gene encodes CDR1 SQVTM and CDR2 ANQGSEA. The CDR3 is CSVFRDRGGERAVL.

The table lists this clonotype with many counts. The chain links TRBV7-9 to TRBJ2-2; TRBD1 aligns across 7 bases. Losses at the gene ends were 4 bases for V and 4 bases for J; bases not matched to a gene: 3. The CDR3 has 14 residues. CDR1 and CDR2 from the germline V gene are SEHNR and FQNEAQ (reference sequence). CDR3 protein: CASSSGTVTGELFF. CDR3 coding DNA: TGTGCCAGCAGCTCCGGGACAGTCACCGGGGAGCTGTTTTTT.

A remark on this clonotype: This may come from a read error, since a much larger clone is one base off. The CDR3 sequence is CASSLAPLSQRDTQYF. CDR3 DNA sequence: TGTGCCAGCAGTTTAGCCCCGCTTTCTCAGCGAGATACGCAGTATTTT. J is TRBJ2-3 and V is TRBV28; no clear D gene. From germline, CDR1 is MDHEN and CDR2 SYDVKM. The ends were cut back, 2 bases at V and 5 bases at J, with 17 bases in the middle. There are 16 residues in the CDR3.

The chain uses TRBV6-5 and TRBJ1-2; 9 bases are a match to TRBD1. CDR1 and CDR2 (germline): MNHEY, SVGAGI. This CDR3 region has 15 residues. Trimming took 7 bases from V and 3 from J; bases not matched to a gene: 9. Here the CDR3 DNA reads TGTGCCAGCAACGCTTTTTGGACAGGGGACTATGGCTACACCTTC. This encodes CASNAFWTGDYGYTF.

Concerning this clonotype itself: At one end, the junction sequence differs from germline, possibly due to a read error. V is TRBV12-3 or TRBV12-4 and J is TRBJ2-1; D remains ambiguous. The CDR3 contains 13 residues. CDR3: CASSSTEENEQLF. The CDR3, as DNA: TGTGCCAGCAGCTCCACAGAGGAGAATGAGCAGCTCTTC.

On this clonotype itself: The junction and the germline gene differ at one end; a read error may be behind it. This CDR3 reads CAISQKTGGGGSTEAFF. The CDR3 nucleotides read TGCGCCATCAGCCAGAAGACAGGGGGCGGAGGTAGCACTGAAGCTTTCTTC. The rearrangement joins TRBV5-1 to TRBJ1-1; 10 bases match TRBD1. Germline CDR1 reads SGHRS; CDR2 reads YFSETQ. This CDR3 region has 17 residues. The complete variable domain, with remaining parts taken from reference TRBV5-1 and TRBJ1-1, reads KAGVTQTPRYLIKTRGQQVTLSCSPISGHRSVSWYQQTPGQGLQFLFEYFSETQRNKGNFPGRFSGRQFSNSRSEMNVSTLELGDSALYLCAISQKTGGGGSTEAFFGQGTRLTVV.

Note on this clonotype: A junction end diverges from the germline sequence, so it may reflect a read error. This sequence joins TRBV29-1 and TRBJ2-3, with 7 bases matching TRBD2. This CDR3 is built from 14 residues. Per germline, CDR1 SQVTM and CDR2 ANQGSEA. The CDR3 loop reads CSVRLGRPIDTQYF. The CDR3 DNA sequence: TGCAGCGTCCGACTCGGGAGGCCCATAGATACCCAGTATTTT.

The chain has TRBV2 and TRBJ2-1; 9 bases map to TRBD2. The germline CDR1 and CDR2 sequences are SNHLY and FYNNEI. With 3 bases clipped from V and 0 bases from J, the junction kept 12 bases outside the gene matches. This CDR3 comprises 19 residues. This CDR3 reads CASSEGFGTSRGSYNEQFF. The CDR3 DNA follows: TGTGCCAGCAGTGAGGGATTTGGGACTAGCAGAGGCTCCTACAATGAGCAGTTCTTC. The full variable domain, with the rest looked up from reference TRBV2 and TRBJ2-1, is EPEVTQTPSHQVTQMGQEVILRCVPISNHLYFYWYRQILGQKVEFLVSFYNNEISEKSEIFDDQFSVERPDGSNFTLKIRSTKLEDSAMYFCASSEGFGTSRGSYNEQFFGPGTRLTVL.

In the case of this clonotype: Since the CDR3 does not end with the conserved phenylalanine or tryptophan, this likely comes from a read error. The V gene is TRBV29-1, the J gene TRBJ2-1, with TRBD1 matching over 7 bases. CDR1 is SQVTM, CDR2 ANQGSEA, per germline. The CDR3 spans 13 residues. J lost 8 bases, V lost 7 bases, and 11 bases had no gene match. CDR3 coding DNA: TGCAGCGCCGCACAGGGGAAAAGAGATGAGCAGTTCATC. Its protein product is CSAAQGKRDEQFI.

This clonotype was seen ten or more times. This chain uses TRBV12-3 or TRBV12-4 with TRBJ2-5; no reliable D call. Between the trimmed V and J ends, which lost 1 base and 4 bases, there was a span of 10 bases. The CDR3 consists of 14 residues. The DNA of the CDR3 is TGTGCCAGCAGTTTAGGTCACCAGGTAGAGACCCAGTACTTC. Its translation: CASSLGHQVETQYF.

To note about this clonotype: This sequence may be a read error, since a much larger clone differs from it by one base. The chain links TRBV7-9 to TRBJ2-7; TRBD1 or TRBD2 may be the D gene (6 bases each). Germline lookup yields CDR1 SEHNR and CDR2 FQNEAQ (reference sequence). This CDR3 has 15 amino acids. The CDR3 reads CATSRGGPGTYEQNF. CDR3 bases: TGTGCCACCTCCAGGGGAGGACCCGGGACCTACGAGCAGAACTTC.

On this clonotype: A read error may be the cause here, since a much bigger clone is one base away. The chain combines TRBV7-9 with TRBJ2-7; possible D gene TRBD1, 5 bases. CDR1 and CDR2 (germline): SEHNR, FQNEAQ (reference sequence). CDR3 length: 14 residues. In nucleotides, the CDR3 is TGTGTCAGCAGCTTAGCACAGGACTCCTACGAGCAGTACTTC. This codes for CVSSLAQDSYEQYF.

This clonotype was observed a handful of times. A much bigger clone sits one base away, suggesting this may be a read error. CDR3 residues: CASQIGDLTDTQYF. The CDR3 DNA follows: TGTGCCTCCCAAATAGGGGATTTGACAGATACGCAGTATTTT. V and J are TRBV28 and TRBJ2-3, with D tentatively TRBD1 (5 bases). The CDR3 sequence is 14 residues long. V lost 11 bases, J lost 3 bases, and 18 bases lay in between. Germline V gene sequence: CDR1 MDHEN, CDR2 SYDVKM.

Turning to this clonotype: A single base separates this from a much larger clone, so it may be a read error. This chain uses TRBV7-9 with TRBJ2-3; 7 nucleotides align to TRBD1. The V segment lost 7 bases and the J segment 2 bases; nucleotides outside the gene matches: 9. Germline values: CDR1 SEHNR, CDR2 FQNEAQ (reference sequence). This CDR3 contains 15 residues. CDR3 in amino acids: CASNRGTDFTDTQYF. In DNA, the CDR3 is TGTGCCAGCAACCGAGGGACAGATTTCACAGATACGCAGTATTTT.

A remark on this clonotype: Without the conserved terminal phenylalanine or tryptophan, this CDR3 likely stems from a read error. The chain recombines TRBV11-2 with TRBJ2-7; D remains ambiguous. The ends were cut back, 1 base at V and 7 bases at J, with 14 bases in the middle. The CDR3 spans 14 residues. From germline, CDR1 is SGHAT and CDR2 FQNNGV. Written as DNA, the CDR3 is TGTGCCAGCAGCTTAGGCAGGAGCTCCCATGAGCAGTACTTA. This gives the protein CASSLGRSSHEQYL.

Comments on this clonotype: A much larger clone lies a single base off, so this may be a read error. This sequence joins TRBV7-9 and TRBJ2-3; 10 bases are shared with TRBD1. Trimming cost V 8 bases and J 7 bases; bases outside gene matches: 9. Germline lookup yields CDR1 SEHNR and CDR2 FQNEAQ (reference sequence). CDR3 length: 14 residues. The CDR3 spells CASGPETGGYTQYF. In nucleotides, the CDR3 is TGTGCCAGCGGTCCCGAGACAGGGGGCTATACGCAGTATTTT.

This clonotype was counted between two and nine times. The J gene is TRBJ1-2, the V gene TRBV6-1, with no clear D. CDR1 is MNHNS, CDR2 SASEGT, per germline. Trimming cost V 10 bases and J 3 bases, with 15 bases left between them. This CDR3 region has 13 residues. CDR3 sequence reads: CATTEGRDYGYTF. For the CDR3, the DNA is TGTGCCACCACTGAAGGGAGGGACTATGGCTACACCTTC.

Concerning this clonotype itself: One end of the junction fails to match germline, which may point to a read error. The rearrangement uses TRBV11-2 and TRBJ2-2; TRBD2 might be the D (6 bases). This CDR3 is 13 amino acids long. Germline lookup yields CDR1 SGHAT and CDR2 FQNNGV. CDR3 nucleotides: TGTGCTAGCAGCCCCCGACCCACGGGGGAGCTGCTTTTT. This codes for CASSPRPTGELLF. Complete variable domain (other parts from reference TRBV11-2 and TRBJ2-2): EAGVAQSPRYKIIEKRQSVAFWCNPISGHATLYWYQQILGQGPKLLIQFQNNGVVDDSQLPKDRFSAERLKGVDSTLKIQPAKLEDSAVYLCASSPRPTGELLFGEGSRLTVL.